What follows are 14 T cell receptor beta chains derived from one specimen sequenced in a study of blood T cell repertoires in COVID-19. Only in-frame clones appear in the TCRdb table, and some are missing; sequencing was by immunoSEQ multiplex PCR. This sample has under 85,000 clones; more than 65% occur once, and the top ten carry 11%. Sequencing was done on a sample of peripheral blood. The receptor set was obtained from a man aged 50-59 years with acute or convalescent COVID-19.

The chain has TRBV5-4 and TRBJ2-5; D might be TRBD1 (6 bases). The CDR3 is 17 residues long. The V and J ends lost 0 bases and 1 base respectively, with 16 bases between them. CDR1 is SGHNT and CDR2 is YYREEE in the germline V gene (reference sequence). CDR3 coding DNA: TGTGCCAGCAGCTTGGCCCTATCCCGGACAGTCCAAGAGACCCAGTACTTC. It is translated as CASSLALSRTVQETQYF.

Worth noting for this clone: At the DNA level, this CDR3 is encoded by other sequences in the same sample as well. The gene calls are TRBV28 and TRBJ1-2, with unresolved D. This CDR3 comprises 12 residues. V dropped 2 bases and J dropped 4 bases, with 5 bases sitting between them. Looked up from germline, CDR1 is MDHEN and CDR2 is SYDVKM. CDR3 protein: CASSLPSYGYTF. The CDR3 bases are TGTGCCAGCAGTTTACCATCCTATGGCTACACCTTC.

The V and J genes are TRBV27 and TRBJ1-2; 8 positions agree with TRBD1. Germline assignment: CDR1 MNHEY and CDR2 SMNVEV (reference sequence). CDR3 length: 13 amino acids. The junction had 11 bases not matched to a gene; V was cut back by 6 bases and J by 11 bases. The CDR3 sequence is CASSYGTGVSYTF. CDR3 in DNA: TGTGCCAGCAGCTACGGGACAGGTGTTAGTTACACCTTC.

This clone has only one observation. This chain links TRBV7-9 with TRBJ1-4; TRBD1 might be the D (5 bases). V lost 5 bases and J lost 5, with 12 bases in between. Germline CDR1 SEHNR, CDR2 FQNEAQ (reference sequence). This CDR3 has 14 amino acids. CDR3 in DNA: TGTGCCAGCAGCCGCGGACAAGAAAATGAAAAACTGTTTTTT. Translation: CASSRGQENEKLFF.

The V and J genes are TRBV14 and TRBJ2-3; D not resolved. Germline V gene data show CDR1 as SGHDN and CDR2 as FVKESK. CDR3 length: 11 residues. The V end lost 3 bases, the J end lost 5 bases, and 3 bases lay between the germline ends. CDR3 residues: CASSHKDTQYF. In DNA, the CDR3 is TGTGCCAGCAGCCACAAAGATACGCAGTATTTT.

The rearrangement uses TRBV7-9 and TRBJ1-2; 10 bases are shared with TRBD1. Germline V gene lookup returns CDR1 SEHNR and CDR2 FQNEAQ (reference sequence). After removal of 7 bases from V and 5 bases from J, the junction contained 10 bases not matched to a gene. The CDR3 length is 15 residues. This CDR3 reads CASTWTGGNAYGYTF. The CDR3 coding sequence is TGTGCCAGCACTTGGACAGGGGGAAATGCATATGGCTACACCTTC.

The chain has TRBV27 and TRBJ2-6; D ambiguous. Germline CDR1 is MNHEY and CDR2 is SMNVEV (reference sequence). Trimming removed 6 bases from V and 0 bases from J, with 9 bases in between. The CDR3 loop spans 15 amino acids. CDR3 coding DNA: TGTGCCAGCAGGCCAGGATACTCTGGGGCCAACGTCCTGACTTTC. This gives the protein CASRPGYSGANVLTF.

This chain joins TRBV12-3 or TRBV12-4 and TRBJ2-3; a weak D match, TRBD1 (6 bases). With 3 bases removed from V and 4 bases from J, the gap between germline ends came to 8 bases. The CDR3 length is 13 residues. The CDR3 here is CASSFDRSDTQYF. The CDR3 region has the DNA TGTGCCAGCAGTTTTGACAGGTCAGATACGCAGTATTTT.

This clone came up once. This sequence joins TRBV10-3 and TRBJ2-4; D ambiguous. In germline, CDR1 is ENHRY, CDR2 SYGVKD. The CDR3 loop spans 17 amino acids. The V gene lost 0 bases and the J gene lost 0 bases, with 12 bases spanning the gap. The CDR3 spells CAISESQVYLAKNIQYF. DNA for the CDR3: TGTGCCATCAGTGAGTCTCAGGTTTACCTAGCCAAAAACATTCAGTACTTC.

The CDR3 DNA follows: TGTGCCAGCAGCTCCAATGTCGGCGGATTCAATCAGCCCCAGCATTTT. This translates into CASSSNVGGFNQPQHF. V is TRBV7-9 and J is TRBJ1-5; no clear D. There are 16 residues in the CDR3. In germline, CDR1 is SEHNR, CDR2 FQNEAQ (reference sequence). V was clipped by 4 bases and J by 3 bases, with 16 bases between them. The entire variable domain, with the rest obtained from reference TRBV7-9 and TRBJ1-5, is as follows: DTGVSQNPRHKITKRGQNVTFRCDPISEHNRLYWYRQTLGQGPEFLTYFQNEAQLEKSRLLSDRFSAERPKGSFSTLEIQRTEQGDSAMYLCASSSNVGGFNQPQHFGDGTRLSIL.

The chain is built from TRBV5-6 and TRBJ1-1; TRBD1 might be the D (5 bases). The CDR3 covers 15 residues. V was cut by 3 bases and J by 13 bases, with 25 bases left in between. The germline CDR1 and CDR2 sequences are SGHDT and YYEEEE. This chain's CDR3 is CASSSPLLGLQSGFF. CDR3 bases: TGTGCCAGCAGCTCCCCTTTGCTGGGACTACAGTCAGGTTTCTTT.

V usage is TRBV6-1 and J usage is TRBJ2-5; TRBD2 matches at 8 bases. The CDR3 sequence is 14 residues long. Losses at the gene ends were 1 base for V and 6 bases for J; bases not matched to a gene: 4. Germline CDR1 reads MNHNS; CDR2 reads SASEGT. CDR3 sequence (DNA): TGTGCCAGCAGTGAAGTAGGCGGGAGGAAGACCCAGTACTTC. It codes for CASSEVGGRKTQYF.

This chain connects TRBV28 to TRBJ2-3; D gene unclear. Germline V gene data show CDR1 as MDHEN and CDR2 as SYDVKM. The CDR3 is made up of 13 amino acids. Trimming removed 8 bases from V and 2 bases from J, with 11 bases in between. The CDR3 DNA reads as TGTGCCAGCTCCACGAAACTCACAGATACGCAGTATTTT. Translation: CASSTKLTDTQYF.

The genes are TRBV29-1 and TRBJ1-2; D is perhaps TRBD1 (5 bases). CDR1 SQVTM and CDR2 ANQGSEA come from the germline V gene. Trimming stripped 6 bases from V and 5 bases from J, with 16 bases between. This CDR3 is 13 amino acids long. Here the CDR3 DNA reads TGCAGCGTGGGCAGGGTTGAGGGATATGGCTACACCTTC. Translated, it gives CSVGRVEGYGYTF.